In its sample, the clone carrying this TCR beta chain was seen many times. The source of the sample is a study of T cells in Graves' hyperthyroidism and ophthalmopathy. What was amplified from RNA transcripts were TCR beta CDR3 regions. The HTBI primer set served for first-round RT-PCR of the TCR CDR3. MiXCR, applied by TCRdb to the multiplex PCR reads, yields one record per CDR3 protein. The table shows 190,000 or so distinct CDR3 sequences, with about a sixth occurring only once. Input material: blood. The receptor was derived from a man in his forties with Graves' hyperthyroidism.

The chain's CDR3 is CASSLDPGYEQYF. For the CDR3, the DNA is TGCGCCAGCAGCTTGGACCCGGGCTACGAGCAGTACTTC. This chain joins TRBV5-1 and TRBJ2-7; D is unclear. Trimming left V 0 bases short and J 3 bases short, with 7 bases between. The CDR3 totals 13 residues. Germline CDR1 SGHRS, CDR2 YFSETQ.